Listed below are T cell receptor beta chains from one sample, sequenced in a study of cytomegalovirus exposure and HLA in healthy donors. The method was immunoSEQ multiplex PCR; TCRdb's version includes in-frame clones alone and lacks a portion of them. The repertoire holds 300,000 or so clones, with 80% to 90% as singletons. The sample consisted of PBMCs. Source of these receptors: a woman aged 40 to 50 in good health and CMV-seropositive. Both conserved end residues are part of each CDR3. D genes are given only for firm matches. A clone size is listed for some rows: how often the clone was seen (once, few, many), or a class if it is expanded.

clone size: .; J gene: TRBJ2-3; D gene: TRBD2; V gene: TRBV10-3; CDR3 protein: CAISDLAGATDTQYF; CDR3 DNA: TGTGCCATCAGTGACCTAGCGGGAGCAACAGATACGCAGTATTTT
clone size: .; J gene: TRBJ2-5; D gene: .; V gene: TRBV7-9; CDR3 protein: CASSSRETGETQYF; CDR3 DNA: TGTGCCAGCAGCTCCCGTGAGACAGGAGAGACCCAGTACTTC
clone size: .; J gene: TRBJ1-4; D gene: TRBD1; V gene: TRBV6-6; CDR3 protein: CASSLSTGDEKLFF; CDR3 DNA: TGTGCCAGCAGCTTATCTACAGGGGATGAAAAACTGTTTTTT
clone size: .; J gene: TRBJ1-1; D gene: TRBD1; V gene: TRBV27; CDR3 protein: CASSARGQGNSEAFF; CDR3 DNA: TGTGCCAGCAGTGCAAGGGGACAGGGTAATTCGGAAGCTTTCTTT
clone size: once; J gene: TRBJ2-7; D gene: TRBD2; V gene: TRBV9; CDR3 protein: CASSKDGDYKQYF; CDR3 DNA: TGTGCCAGCAGCAAGGACGGGGACTACAAGCAGTACTTC
clone size: .; J gene: TRBJ2-5; D gene: TRBD1; V gene: TRBV9; CDR3 protein: CASSAPGQVSQTQYF; CDR3 DNA: TGTGCCAGCAGCGCCCCGGGACAGGTATCGCAGACCCAGTACTTC
clone size: .; J gene: TRBJ2-7; D gene: .; V gene: TRBV7-3; CDR3 protein: CASSLWGAGVTEQYF; CDR3 DNA: TGTGCCAGCAGCTTATGGGGGGCGGGAGTAACCGAGCAGTACTTC
clone size: .; J gene: TRBJ2-7; D gene: .; V gene: TRBV20-1; CDR3 protein: CSGAGSYEQYF; CDR3 DNA: TGCAGTGGGGCTGGATCCTACGAGCAGTACTTC
clone size: once; J gene: TRBJ1-5; D gene: .; V gene: TRBV5-6; CDR3 protein: CASSGPGRNQPQHF; CDR3 DNA: TGTGCCAGCAGCGGCCCGGGTCGTAATCAGCCCCAGCATTTT
clone size: .; J gene: TRBJ1-4; D gene: .; V gene: TRBV30; CDR3 protein: CAWSPAGGTNEKLFF; CDR3 DNA: TGTGCCTGGAGCCCGGCGGGGGGGACTAATGAAAAACTGTTTTTT
clone size: .; J gene: TRBJ2-1; D gene: TRBD2; V gene: TRBV7-2; CDR3 protein: CASSLRVAGVGGLEQFF; CDR3 DNA: TGTGCCAGCAGCTTACGGGTAGCGGGAGTGGGTGGGCTTGAGCAGTTCTTC
clone size: .; J gene: TRBJ2-7; D gene: .; V gene: TRBV2; CDR3 protein: CASSEDPYYEQYF; CDR3 DNA: TGTGCCAGCAGTGAAGACCCCTACTACGAGCAGTACTTC
clone size: .; J gene: TRBJ2-1; D gene: .; V gene: TRBV27; CDR3 protein: CASSLSLSPNEQFF; CDR3 DNA: TGTGCCAGCAGTCTCTCCCTCTCCCCCAATGAGCAGTTCTTC
clone size: few; J gene: TRBJ2-1; D gene: .; V gene: TRBV6-5; CDR3 protein: CASSYGDGSSYNEQFF; CDR3 DNA: TGTGCCAGCAGTTACGGAGACGGGAGCTCCTACAATGAGCAGTTCTTC
clone size: .; J gene: TRBJ2-7; D gene: TRBD1; V gene: TRBV27; CDR3 protein: CASSQQGGTPYEQYF; CDR3 DNA: TGTGCCAGCAGTCAACAGGGGGGAACACCCTACGAGCAGTACTTC
clone size: .; J gene: TRBJ1-3; D gene: .; V gene: TRBV30; CDR3 protein: CAWSVGAGGNTIYF; CDR3 DNA: TGTGCCTGGAGTGTAGGAGCGGGAGGAAACACCATATATTTT
clone size: .; J gene: TRBJ2-7; D gene: TRBD2; V gene: TRBV5-6; CDR3 protein: CASLVAGSSYEQYF; CDR3 DNA: TGTGCCAGCCTCGTAGCGGGGAGCTCCTACGAGCAGTACTTC
clone size: .; J gene: TRBJ2-1; D gene: TRBD2; V gene: TRBV4-1; CDR3 protein: CASSQDSAGGSNEQFF; CDR3 DNA: TGCGCCAGCAGCCAAGATAGCGCGGGAGGCTCTAATGAGCAGTTCTTC
clone size: .; J gene: TRBJ2-5; D gene: .; V gene: TRBV21-1; CDR3 protein: CASSGTSGRLQETQYF; CDR3 DNA: TGTGCCAGCAGCGGGACTAGCGGGAGGCTTCAAGAGACCCAGTACTTC
clone size: few; J gene: TRBJ2-5; D gene: TRBD2; V gene: TRBV7-9; CDR3 protein: CASSTLWREGSDQYF; CDR3 DNA: TGTGCCAGCAGCACCCTCTGGCGGGAGGGCAGCGACCAGTACTTC
clone size: few; J gene: TRBJ2-7; D gene: .; V gene: TRBV13; CDR3 protein: CASRSQGSTYEQYF; CDR3 DNA: TGTGCCAGCAGATCTCAGGGGTCCACCTACGAGCAGTACTTC
clone size: .; J gene: TRBJ2-7; D gene: .; V gene: TRBV5-1; CDR3 protein: CASSLGEGGKFDEQYF; CDR3 DNA: TGCGCCAGCAGCTTGGGGGAAGGGGGTAAGTTCGACGAGCAGTACTTC
clone size: .; J gene: TRBJ1-2; D gene: TRBD1; V gene: TRBV9; CDR3 protein: CASSAAGQGYAGGYIF; CDR3 DNA: TGTGCCAGCAGTGCCGCGGGACAGGGTTATGCGGGCGGCTACATCTTC
clone size: .; J gene: TRBJ2-7; D gene: .; V gene: TRBV9; CDR3 protein: CASSVGLATYEQYF; CDR3 DNA: TGTGCCAGCAGCGTGGGCCTAGCCACCTACGAGCAGTACTTC
clone size: .; J gene: TRBJ2-5; D gene: TRBD2; V gene: TRBV27; CDR3 protein: CASWGLAGTKETQYF; CDR3 DNA: TGTGCCAGTTGGGGTCTAGCGGGTACCAAAGAGACCCAGTACTTC
clone size: .; J gene: TRBJ2-3; D gene: TRBD2; V gene: TRBV5-4; CDR3 protein: CASSLLAADTQYF; CDR3 DNA: TGTGCCAGCAGCTTACTAGCGGCAGATACGCAGTATTTT
clone size: .; J gene: TRBJ1-3; D gene: .; V gene: TRBV7-2; CDR3 protein: CASSLVPYGGAGGNTIYF; CDR3 DNA: TGTGCCAGCAGCTTAGTACCATATGGGGGGGCTGGCGGAAACACCATATATTTT
clone size: .; J gene: TRBJ1-1; D gene: .; V gene: TRBV5-1; CDR3 protein: CASSEPNTEAFF; CDR3 DNA: TGCGCCAGCAGCGAGCCGAACACTGAAGCTTTCTTT
clone size: .; J gene: TRBJ2-3; D gene: .; V gene: TRBV6-5; CDR3 protein: CASSRGALSTDTQYF; CDR3 DNA: TGTGCCAGCAGCCGGGGGGCCTTAAGCACAGATACGCAGTATTTT
clone size: .; J gene: TRBJ1-1; D gene: .; V gene: TRBV2; CDR3 protein: CASSDNPTALGNTEAFF; CDR3 DNA: TGTGCCAGCAGTGATAACCCGACAGCCTTAGGGAACACTGAAGCTTTCTTT
clone size: .; J gene: TRBJ1-4; D gene: TRBD1; V gene: TRBV18; CDR3 protein: CASSPGQGATNEKLFF; CDR3 DNA: TGTGCCAGCTCACCTGGACAGGGGGCAACTAATGAAAAACTGTTTTTT
clone size: .; J gene: TRBJ2-2; D gene: TRBD2; V gene: TRBV2; CDR3 protein: CASSETSGWTGELFF; CDR3 DNA: TGTGCCAGCAGCGAGACTAGCGGATGGACCGGGGAGCTGTTTTTT
clone size: once; J gene: TRBJ2-1; D gene: .; V gene: TRBV27; CDR3 protein: CASRSLGPSEQFF; CDR3 DNA: TGTGCCAGCAGATCTCTTGGCCCCTCTGAGCAGTTCTTC
clone size: .; J gene: TRBJ1-2; D gene: TRBD1; V gene: TRBV28; CDR3 protein: CASFGGTEHYGYTF; CDR3 DNA: TGTGCCAGTTTCGGCGGGACAGAACACTATGGCTACACCTTC
clone size: .; J gene: TRBJ2-2; D gene: TRBD1; V gene: TRBV12-5; CDR3 protein: CASGFFSGTGNTGELFF; CDR3 DNA: TGTGCTAGTGGGTTCTTCTCCGGGACAGGGAACACCGGGGAGCTGTTTTTT
clone size: few; J gene: TRBJ1-6; D gene: .; V gene: TRBV5-4; CDR3 protein: CASSLDGIALHF; CDR3 DNA: TGTGCCAGCAGCCTAGACGGGATTGCCCTCCACTTT
clone size: .; J gene: TRBJ2-3; D gene: .; V gene: TRBV10-3; CDR3 protein: CATSSPDTQYF; CDR3 DNA: TGTGCCACTAGTAGTCCAGATACGCAGTATTTT
clone size: few; J gene: TRBJ2-1; D gene: TRBD2; V gene: TRBV2; CDR3 protein: CASSERGREGSNEQFF; CDR3 DNA: TGTGCCAGCAGTGAACGGGGACGGGAGGGAAGCAATGAGCAGTTCTTC
clone size: .; J gene: TRBJ1-6; D gene: TRBD1; V gene: TRBV30; CDR3 protein: CASRDREPSPLHF; CDR3 DNA: TGTGCCTCACGGGACAGGGAACCTTCACCCCTCCACTTT
clone size: .; J gene: TRBJ1-2; D gene: .; V gene: TRBV7-2; CDR3 protein: CASSLSAGPNYGYTF; CDR3 DNA: TGTGCCAGCAGCTTATCCGCAGGGCCTAACTATGGCTACACCTTC
clone size: .; J gene: TRBJ2-7; D gene: .; V gene: TRBV6-6; CDR3 protein: CASRQLGDYEQYF; CDR3 DNA: TGTGCCAGCAGACAGTTAGGGGACTACGAGCAGTACTTC
clone size: .; J gene: TRBJ2-7; D gene: .; V gene: TRBV27; CDR3 protein: CASSLLGLSSYEQYF; CDR3 DNA: TGTGCCAGCAGTTTATTGGGCCTCAGCTCCTACGAGCAGTACTTC
clone size: few; J gene: TRBJ2-5; D gene: .; V gene: TRBV7-6; CDR3 protein: CASSLGAAQETQYF; CDR3 DNA: TGTGCCAGCAGCTTAGGGGCAGCTCAAGAGACCCAGTACTTC
clone size: .; J gene: TRBJ2-1; D gene: TRBD2; V gene: TRBV28; CDR3 protein: CASSLGTSGEYNEQFF; CDR3 DNA: TGTGCCAGCAGTTTAGGGACTAGCGGGGAGTACAATGAGCAGTTCTTC
clone size: .; J gene: TRBJ1-1; D gene: .; V gene: TRBV29-1; CDR3 protein: CSVRGLNTEAFF; CDR3 DNA: TGCAGCGTCAGGGGTCTGAACACTGAAGCTTTCTTT
clone size: .; J gene: TRBJ2-7; D gene: TRBD2; V gene: TRBV7-6; CDR3 protein: CASSLVAGGPEQYF; CDR3 DNA: TGTGCCAGCAGCTTAGTTGCGGGAGGGCCCGAGCAGTACTTC
clone size: once; J gene: TRBJ2-3; D gene: TRBD1; V gene: TRBV19; CDR3 protein: CASSRDRSTDMQYF; CDR3 DNA: TGTGCCAGTAGCCGGGACAGGAGCACAGATATGCAGTATTTT
clone size: .; J gene: TRBJ1-5; D gene: .; V gene: TRBV30; CDR3 protein: CAWSHDTQGGNQPQHF; CDR3 DNA: TGTGCCTGGAGTCACGATACACAGGGCGGCAATCAGCCCCAGCATTTT